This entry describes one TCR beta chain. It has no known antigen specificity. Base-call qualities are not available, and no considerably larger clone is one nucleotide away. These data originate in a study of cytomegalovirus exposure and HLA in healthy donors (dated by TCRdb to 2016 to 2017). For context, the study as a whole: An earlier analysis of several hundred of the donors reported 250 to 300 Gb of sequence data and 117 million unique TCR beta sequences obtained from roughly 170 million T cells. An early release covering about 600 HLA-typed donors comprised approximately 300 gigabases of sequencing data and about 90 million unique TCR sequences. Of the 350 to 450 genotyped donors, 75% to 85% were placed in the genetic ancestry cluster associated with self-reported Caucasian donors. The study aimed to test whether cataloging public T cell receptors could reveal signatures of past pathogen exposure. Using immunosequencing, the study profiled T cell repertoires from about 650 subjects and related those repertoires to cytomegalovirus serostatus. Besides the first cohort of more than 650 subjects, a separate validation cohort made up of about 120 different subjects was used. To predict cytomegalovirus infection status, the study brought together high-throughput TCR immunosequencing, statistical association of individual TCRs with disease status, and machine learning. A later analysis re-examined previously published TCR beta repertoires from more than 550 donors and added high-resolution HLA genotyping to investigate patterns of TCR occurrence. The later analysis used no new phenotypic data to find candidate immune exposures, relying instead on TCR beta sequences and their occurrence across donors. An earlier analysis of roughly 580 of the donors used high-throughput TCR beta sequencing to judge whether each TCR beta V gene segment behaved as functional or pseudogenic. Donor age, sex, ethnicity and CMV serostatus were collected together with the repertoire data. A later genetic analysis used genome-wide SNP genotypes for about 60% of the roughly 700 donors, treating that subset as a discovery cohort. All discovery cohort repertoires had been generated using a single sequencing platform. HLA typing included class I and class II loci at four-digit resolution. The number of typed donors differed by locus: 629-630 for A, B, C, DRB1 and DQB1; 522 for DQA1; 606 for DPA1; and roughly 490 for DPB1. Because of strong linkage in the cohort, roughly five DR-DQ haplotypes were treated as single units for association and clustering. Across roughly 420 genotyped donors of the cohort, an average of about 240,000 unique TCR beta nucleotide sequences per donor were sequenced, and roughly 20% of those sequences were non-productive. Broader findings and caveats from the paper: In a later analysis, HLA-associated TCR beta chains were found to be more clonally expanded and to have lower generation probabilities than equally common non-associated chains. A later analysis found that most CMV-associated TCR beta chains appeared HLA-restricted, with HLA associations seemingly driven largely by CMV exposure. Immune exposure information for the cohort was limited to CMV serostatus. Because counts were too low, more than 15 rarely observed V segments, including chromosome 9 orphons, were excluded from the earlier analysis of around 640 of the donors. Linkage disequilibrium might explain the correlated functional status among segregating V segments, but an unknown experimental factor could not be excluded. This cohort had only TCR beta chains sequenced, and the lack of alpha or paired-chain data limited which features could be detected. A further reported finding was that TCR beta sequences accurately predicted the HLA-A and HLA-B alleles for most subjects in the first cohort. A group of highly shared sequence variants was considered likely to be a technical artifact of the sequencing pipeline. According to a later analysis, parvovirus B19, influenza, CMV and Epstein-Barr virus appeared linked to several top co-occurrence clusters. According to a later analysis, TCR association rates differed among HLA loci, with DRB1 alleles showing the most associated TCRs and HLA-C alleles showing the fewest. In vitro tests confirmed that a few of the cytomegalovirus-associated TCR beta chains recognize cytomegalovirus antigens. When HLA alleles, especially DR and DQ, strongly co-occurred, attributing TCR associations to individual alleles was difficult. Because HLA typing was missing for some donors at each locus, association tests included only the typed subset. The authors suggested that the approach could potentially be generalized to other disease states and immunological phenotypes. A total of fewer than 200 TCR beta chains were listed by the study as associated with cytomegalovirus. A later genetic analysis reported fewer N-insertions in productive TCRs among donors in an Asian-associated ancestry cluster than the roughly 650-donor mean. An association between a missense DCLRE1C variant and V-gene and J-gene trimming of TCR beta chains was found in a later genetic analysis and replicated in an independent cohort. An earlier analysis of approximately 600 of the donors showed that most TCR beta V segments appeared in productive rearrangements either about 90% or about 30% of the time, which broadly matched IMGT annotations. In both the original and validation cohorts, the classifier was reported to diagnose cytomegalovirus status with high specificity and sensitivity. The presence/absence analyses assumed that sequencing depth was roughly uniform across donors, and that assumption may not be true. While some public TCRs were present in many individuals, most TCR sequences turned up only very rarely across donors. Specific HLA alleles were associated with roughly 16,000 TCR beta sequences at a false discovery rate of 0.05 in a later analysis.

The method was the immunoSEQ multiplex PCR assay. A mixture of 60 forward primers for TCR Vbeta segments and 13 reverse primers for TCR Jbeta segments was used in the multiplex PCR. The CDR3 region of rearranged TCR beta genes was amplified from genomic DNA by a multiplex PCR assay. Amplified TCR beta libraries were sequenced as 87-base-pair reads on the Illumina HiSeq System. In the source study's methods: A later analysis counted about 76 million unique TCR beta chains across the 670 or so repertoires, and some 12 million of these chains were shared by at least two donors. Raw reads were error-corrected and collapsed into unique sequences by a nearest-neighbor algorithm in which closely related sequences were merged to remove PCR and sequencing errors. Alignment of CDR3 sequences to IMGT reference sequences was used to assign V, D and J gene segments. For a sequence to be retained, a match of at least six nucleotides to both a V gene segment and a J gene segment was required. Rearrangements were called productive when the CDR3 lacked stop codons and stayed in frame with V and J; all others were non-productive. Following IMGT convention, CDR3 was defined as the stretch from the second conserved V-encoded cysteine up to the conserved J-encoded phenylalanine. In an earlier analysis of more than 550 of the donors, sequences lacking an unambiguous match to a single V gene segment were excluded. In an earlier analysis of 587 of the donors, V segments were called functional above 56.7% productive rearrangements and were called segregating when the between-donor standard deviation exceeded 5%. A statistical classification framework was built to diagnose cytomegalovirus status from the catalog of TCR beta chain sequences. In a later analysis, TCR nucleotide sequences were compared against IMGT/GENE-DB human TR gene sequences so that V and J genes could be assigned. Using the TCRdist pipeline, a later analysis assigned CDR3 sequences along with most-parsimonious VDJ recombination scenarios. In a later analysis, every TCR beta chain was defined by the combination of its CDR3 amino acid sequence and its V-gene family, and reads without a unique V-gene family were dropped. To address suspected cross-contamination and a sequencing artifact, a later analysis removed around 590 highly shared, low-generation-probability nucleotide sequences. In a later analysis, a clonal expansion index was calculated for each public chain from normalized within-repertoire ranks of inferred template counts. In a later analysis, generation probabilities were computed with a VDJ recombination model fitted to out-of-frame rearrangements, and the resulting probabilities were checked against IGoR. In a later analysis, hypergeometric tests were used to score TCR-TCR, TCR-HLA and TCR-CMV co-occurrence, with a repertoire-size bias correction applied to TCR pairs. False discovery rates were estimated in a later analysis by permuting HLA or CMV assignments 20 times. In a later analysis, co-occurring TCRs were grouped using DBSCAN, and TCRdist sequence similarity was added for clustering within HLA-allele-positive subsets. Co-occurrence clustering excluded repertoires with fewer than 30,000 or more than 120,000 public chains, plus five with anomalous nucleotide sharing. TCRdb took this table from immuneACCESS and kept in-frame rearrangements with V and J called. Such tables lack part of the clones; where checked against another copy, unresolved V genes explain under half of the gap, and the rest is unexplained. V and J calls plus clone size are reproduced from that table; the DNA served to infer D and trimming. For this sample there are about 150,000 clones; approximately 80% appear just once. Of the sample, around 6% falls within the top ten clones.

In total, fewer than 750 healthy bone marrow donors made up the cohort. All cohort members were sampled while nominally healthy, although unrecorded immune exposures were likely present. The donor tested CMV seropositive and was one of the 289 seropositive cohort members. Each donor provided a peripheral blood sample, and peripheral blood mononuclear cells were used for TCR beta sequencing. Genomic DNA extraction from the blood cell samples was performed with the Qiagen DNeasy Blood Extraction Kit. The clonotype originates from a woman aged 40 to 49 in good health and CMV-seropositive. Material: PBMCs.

The bases are TGCAGCGGCGGTAAGGGGGATACGCAGTATTTT. The translation is CSGGKGDTQYF. The chain links TRBV29-1 with TRBJ2-3; the D segment could be TRBD1, given 5 matching bases. From its cysteine to its phenylalanine, the CDR3 spans 11 amino acids. This entry keeps only the CDR3 DNA: 33 bases, framed from base 1. CDR1 and CDR2 (SQVTM, ANQGSEA) derive from the germline V gene. V loses 7 bases, J loses 6 bases, and the germline ends lie 11 bases apart.